This is a list of T cell receptor beta chains from one sample in a study of radiotherapy plus CTLA-4 blockade in lung cancer. Sequencing was performed with immunoSEQ multiplex PCR; in TCRdb, only in-frame clones are kept and a portion is missing. There are approximately 76,000 clones in the sample; about four fifths occur only once, and around 4% lies in the top ten. The sample in question was peripheral blood, obtained from a patient treated with radiotherapy plus ipilimumab. These receptor sequences come from a human donor with non-small cell lung cancer who had a partial response to radiotherapy plus ipilimumab. Some clones in this sample may be carry-over from other donors' samples. The CDR3 runs from the conserved cysteine through the conserved F or W. The order of the fields is clone size, J gene, D gene, V gene, CDR3 DNA, CDR3 protein. The D gene is left open where the match is weak. Size values are once, few and many counts, or a class for expanded clones, and some rows have none.

size: once; J: TRBJ2-3; D: NA; V: TRBV7-2; DNA: TGTGCCAGCAGCTTAGACGGGGGAACAGATACGCAGTATTTT; CDR3: CASSLDGGTDTQYF
size: few; J: TRBJ1-1; D: TRBD1; V: TRBV6-6; DNA: TGTGCCAGCAGTTACGCGACAGGGGTGAAAACTGAAGCTTTCTTT; CDR3: CASSYATGVKTEAFF
size: NA; J: TRBJ2-1; D: NA; V: TRBV7-2; DNA: TGTGCCAGCAGCCTGGGGGCGGGCCGCTCCTACAATGAGCAGTTCTTC; CDR3: CASSLGAGRSYNEQFF
size: NA; J: TRBJ2-5; D: NA; V: TRBV19; DNA: TGTGCCAGTAGTCTTCAGGACAGACAGTACTTC; CDR3: CASSLQDRQYF
size: NA; J: TRBJ2-3; D: TRBD1; V: TRBV5-1; DNA: TGCGCCAGCGGATTACAGGGGGGTGGCACAGATACGCAGTATTTT; CDR3: CASGLQGGGTDTQYF
size: NA; J: TRBJ2-7; D: NA; V: TRBV29-1; DNA: TGCAGCGTTATCGGGGAAGGGAGCGAGCAGTACTTC; CDR3: CSVIGEGSEQYF
size: NA; J: TRBJ2-5; D: NA; V: TRBV4-2; DNA: TGTGCCAGCAGCCAACAGGGAAACCAAGAGACCCAGTACTTC; CDR3: CASSQQGNQETQYF
size: NA; J: TRBJ2-5; D: TRBD1; V: TRBV7-4; DNA: TGTGCCAGCAGCCGGGGAAAACGACAGGGGGCGGGGGGAGAGACCCAGTACTTC; CDR3: CASSRGKRQGAGGETQYF
size: few; J: TRBJ2-7; D: TRBD1; V: TRBV4-3; DNA: TGCGCCAGCAGCCCCGGGACAGGGCTTTACGAGCAGTACTTC; CDR3: CASSPGTGLYEQYF
size: NA; J: TRBJ2-7; D: NA; V: TRBV5-4; DNA: TGTGCCAGCAGCTTTGAGAGCTACGAGCAGTACTTC; CDR3: CASSFESYEQYF
size: NA; J: TRBJ2-1; D: TRBD2; V: TRBV7-2; DNA: TGTGCCAGCAGGGGAGGGCCGAGCTCCTACAATGAGCAGTTCTTC; CDR3: CASRGGPSSYNEQFF
size: NA; J: TRBJ2-7; D: NA; V: TRBV11-2; DNA: TGTGCCAGCACCTCAACGCGGGGTAACGAGCAGTACTTC; CDR3: CASTSTRGNEQYF
size: NA; J: TRBJ2-7; D: NA; V: TRBV5-8; DNA: TGTGCCAGCAGCTCGGAGGTAGGAAACTACGAGCAGTACTTC; CDR3: CASSSEVGNYEQYF
size: few; J: TRBJ2-1; D: TRBD2; V: TRBV2; DNA: TGTGCCAGCAGTGGCGGGAGGGCCGGGAATGAGCAGTTCTTC; CDR3: CASSGGRAGNEQFF
size: medium-sized; J: TRBJ2-7; D: TRBD2; V: TRBV19; DNA: TGTGCCAGTAGTATTGGTGGGACTAGCGGACCTTACGAGCAGTACTTC; CDR3: CASSIGGTSGPYEQYF
size: once; J: TRBJ2-5; D: NA; V: TRBV11-3; DNA: TGTGCCAGCACCGACAACCAAGAGACCCAGTACTTC; CDR3: CASTDNQETQYF
size: few; J: TRBJ2-1; D: NA; V: TRBV7-2; DNA: TGTGCCAGCAGCGGGGGCAGGTGGGGGAGCTCCTACAATGAGCAGTTCTTC; CDR3: CASSGGRWGSSYNEQFF
size: NA; J: TRBJ2-6; D: TRBD2; V: TRBV7-9; DNA: TGTGCCAGCAGCTTAGCGTCGGGAGGACCATTCTCTGGGGCCAACGTCCTGACTTTC; CDR3: CASSLASGGPFSGANVLTF
size: NA; J: TRBJ1-4; D: TRBD1; V: TRBV6-6; DNA: TGTGCCAGCAGTAATCAGGGGGTAGGGGAAAAACTGTTTTTT; CDR3: CASSNQGVGEKLFF
size: NA; J: TRBJ2-7; D: TRBD1; V: TRBV28; DNA: TGTGCCAGCAGTTCCCTCCGGACAGGGTACTACGAGCAGTACTTC; CDR3: CASSSLRTGYYEQYF
size: NA; J: TRBJ2-1; D: TRBD2; V: TRBV18; DNA: TGTGCCAGCTCGCCCGCTTCACTAGCGGGAGTAGTAAGGCAGTTCTTC; CDR3: CASSPASLAGVVRQFF
size: NA; J: TRBJ2-2; D: NA; V: TRBV29-1; DNA: TGCAGCGTCTTCGTGGGGGGCACCGGGGAGCTGTTTTTT; CDR3: CSVFVGGTGELFF
size: NA; J: TRBJ2-1; D: TRBD2; V: TRBV9; DNA: TGTGCCAGCAGCGTAGGTCCAGCGGGAGGGTATGAGCAGTTCTTC; CDR3: CASSVGPAGGYEQFF
size: NA; J: TRBJ1-1; D: NA; V: TRBV29-1; DNA: TGCAGCGGGGTTGTAACACAGGTGGACACTGAAGCTTTCTTT; CDR3: CSGVVTQVDTEAFF
size: NA; J: TRBJ2-7; D: TRBD2; V: TRBV28; DNA: TGTGCCAGCAGCATAGCGGGGGTCTACGAGCAGTACTTC; CDR3: CASSIAGVYEQYF
size: few; J: TRBJ2-1; D: NA; V: TRBV7-9; DNA: TGTGCCAGCAGCTTAACACAATACAATGAGCAGTTCTTC; CDR3: CASSLTQYNEQFF
size: few; J: TRBJ2-5; D: NA; V: TRBV6-5; DNA: TGTGCCAGCAGCCCACTGACTTACCAAGAGACCCAGTACTTC; CDR3: CASSPLTYQETQYF
size: NA; J: TRBJ2-2; D: NA; V: TRBV7-2; DNA: TGTGCCAGCAGCTCTCCGAACACCGGGGAGCTGTTTTTT; CDR3: CASSSPNTGELFF
size: NA; J: TRBJ1-5; D: NA; V: TRBV7-2; DNA: TGTGCCAGCAGCTTACAGCTGGGGCAGGGTCAGCCCCAGCATTTT; CDR3: CASSLQLGQGQPQHF
size: NA; J: TRBJ2-1; D: NA; V: TRBV5-1; DNA: TGCGCCAGCAGCTTACGGGGGGCCGGCGACAATGAGCAGTTCTTC; CDR3: CASSLRGAGDNEQFF
size: NA; J: TRBJ2-6; D: NA; V: TRBV4-1; DNA: TGCGCCAGCAGCCGGGGCATAGGCCCTGGGGCCAACGTCCTGACTTTC; CDR3: CASSRGIGPGANVLTF
size: NA; J: TRBJ1-1; D: TRBD1; V: TRBV5-1; DNA: TGCGCCAGCAAGGTTTGGGGACAGGGAAGTCCTGAAGCTTTCTTT; CDR3: CASKVWGQGSPEAFF
size: NA; J: TRBJ1-1; D: NA; V: TRBV13; DNA: TGTGCCAGCACCCCAGACAGTGGCACTGAAGCTTTCTTT; CDR3: CASTPDSGTEAFF